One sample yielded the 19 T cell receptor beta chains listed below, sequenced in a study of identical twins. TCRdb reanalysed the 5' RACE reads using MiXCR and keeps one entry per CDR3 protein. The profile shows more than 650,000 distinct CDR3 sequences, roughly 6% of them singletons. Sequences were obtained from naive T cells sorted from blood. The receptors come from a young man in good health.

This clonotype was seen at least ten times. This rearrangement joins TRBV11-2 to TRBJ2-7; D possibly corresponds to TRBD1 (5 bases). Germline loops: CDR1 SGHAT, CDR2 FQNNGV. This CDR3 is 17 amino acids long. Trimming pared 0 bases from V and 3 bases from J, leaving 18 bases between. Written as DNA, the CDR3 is TGTGCCAGCAGCTTAGATCACGGCAGGGTAGGGATCTACGAGCAGTACGTC. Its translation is CASSLDHGRVGIYEQYV.

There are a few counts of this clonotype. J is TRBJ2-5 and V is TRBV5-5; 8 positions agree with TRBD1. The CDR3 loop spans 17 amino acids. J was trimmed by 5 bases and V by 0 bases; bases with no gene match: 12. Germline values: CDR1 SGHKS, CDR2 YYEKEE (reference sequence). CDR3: CASSLVPETGARETQYF. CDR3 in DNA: TGTGCCAGCAGCTTGGTGCCAGAGACAGGGGCTAGGGAGACCCAGTACTTC.

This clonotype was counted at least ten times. CDR3 coding DNA: TGTGCCAGCAGTTCAACGTTACAGGGAGGCGAGTCACCCCTCCACTTT. Protein: CASSSTLQGGESPLHF. The J gene is TRBJ1-6, the V gene TRBV12-3 or TRBV12-4; TRBD1 is a possible D gene (6 bases). The CDR3 is 16 amino acids. The germline V and J ends were trimmed by 4 bases and 10 bases, with 20 bases remaining between them.

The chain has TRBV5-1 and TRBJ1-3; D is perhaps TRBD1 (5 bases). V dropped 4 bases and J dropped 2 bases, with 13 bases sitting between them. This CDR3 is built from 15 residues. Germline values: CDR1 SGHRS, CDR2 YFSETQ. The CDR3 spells CASSRDGSPGNTIYF. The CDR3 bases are TGCGCCAGCAGCAGGGACGGGTCTCCTGGAAACACCATATATTTT.

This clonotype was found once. The CDR3 protein is CASSLTALTVSNQPQHF. The DNA for the CDR3 is TGCGCCAGCAGCTTGACCGCCTTAACAGTAAGCAATCAGCCCCAGCATTTT. The rearrangement joins TRBV5-1 to TRBJ1-5; D is undetermined. CDR1 is SGHRS, CDR2 YFSETQ, per germline. The CDR3 spans 17 residues. Trimming removed 1 base from V and 1 base from J, with 15 bases in between.

The CDR3 DNA reads TGCAGTGCCGGGGACCAGAACTACAATGAGCAGTTCTTC. This sequence encodes CSAGDQNYNEQFF. The chain joins TRBV20-1 to TRBJ2-1; tentatively, D is TRBD1 or TRBD2 (5 bases each). The CDR3 loop spans 13 amino acids. Trimming pared 6 bases from V and 3 bases from J, leaving 12 bases between. CDR1 and CDR2 (germline): DFQATT, SNEGSKA (reference sequence).

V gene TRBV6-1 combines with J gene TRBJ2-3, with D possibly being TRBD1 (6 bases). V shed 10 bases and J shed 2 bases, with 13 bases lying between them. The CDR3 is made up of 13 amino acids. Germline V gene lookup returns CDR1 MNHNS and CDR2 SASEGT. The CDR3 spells CATRGGNTDTQYF. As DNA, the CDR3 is TGTGCCACCAGGGGTGGGAACACAGATACGCAGTATTTT.

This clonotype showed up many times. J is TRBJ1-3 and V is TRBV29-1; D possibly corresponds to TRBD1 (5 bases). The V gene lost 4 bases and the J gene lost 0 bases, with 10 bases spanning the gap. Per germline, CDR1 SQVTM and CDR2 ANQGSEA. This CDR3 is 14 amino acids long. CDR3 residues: CSVGGKSSGNTIYF. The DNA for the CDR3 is TGCAGCGTTGGGGGGAAAAGCTCTGGAAACACCATATATTTT.

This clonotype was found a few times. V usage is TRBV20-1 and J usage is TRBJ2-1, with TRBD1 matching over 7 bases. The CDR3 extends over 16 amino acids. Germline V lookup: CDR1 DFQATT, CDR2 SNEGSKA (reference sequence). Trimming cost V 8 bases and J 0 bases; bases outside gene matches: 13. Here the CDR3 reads CSSPAPGTASYNEQFF. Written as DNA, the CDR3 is TGCAGTTCTCCAGCGCCGGGGACAGCCTCCTACAATGAGCAGTTCTTC.

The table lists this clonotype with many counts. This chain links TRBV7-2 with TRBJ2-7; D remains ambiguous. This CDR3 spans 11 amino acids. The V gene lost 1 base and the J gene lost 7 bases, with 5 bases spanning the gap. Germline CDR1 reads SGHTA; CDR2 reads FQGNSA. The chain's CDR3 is CASSLEWEQYF. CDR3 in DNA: TGTGCCAGCAGCTTAGAGTGGGAGCAGTACTTC.

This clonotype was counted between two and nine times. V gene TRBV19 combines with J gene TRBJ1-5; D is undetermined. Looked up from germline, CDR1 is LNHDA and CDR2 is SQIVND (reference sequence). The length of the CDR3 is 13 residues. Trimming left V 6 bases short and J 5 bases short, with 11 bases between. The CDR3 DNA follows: TGTGCCAGTAGGGGTCCCAGCCATCAGCCCCAGCATTTT. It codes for CASRGPSHQPQHF. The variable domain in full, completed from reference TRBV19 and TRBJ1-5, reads DGGITQSPKYLFRKEGQNVTLSCEQNLNHDAMYWYRQDPGQGLRLIYYSQIVNDFQKGDIAEGYSVSREKKESFPLTVTSAQKNPTAFYLCASRGPSHQPQHFGDGTRLSIL.

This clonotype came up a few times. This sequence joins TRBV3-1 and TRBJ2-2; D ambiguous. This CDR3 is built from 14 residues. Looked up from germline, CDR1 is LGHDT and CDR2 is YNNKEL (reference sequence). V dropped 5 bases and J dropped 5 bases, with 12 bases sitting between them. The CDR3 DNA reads TGTGCCAGCAGCAGTTCGTTCCTTACCGGGGAGCTGTTTTTT. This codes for CASSSSFLTGELFF.

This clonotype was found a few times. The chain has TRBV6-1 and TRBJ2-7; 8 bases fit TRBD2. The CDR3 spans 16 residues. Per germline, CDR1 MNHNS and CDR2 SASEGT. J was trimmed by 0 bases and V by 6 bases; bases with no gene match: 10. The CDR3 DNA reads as TGTGCCAGCAGACCCCGGGGGGGAACTAGCTCCTACGAGCAGTACTTC. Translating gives CASRPRGGTSSYEQYF.

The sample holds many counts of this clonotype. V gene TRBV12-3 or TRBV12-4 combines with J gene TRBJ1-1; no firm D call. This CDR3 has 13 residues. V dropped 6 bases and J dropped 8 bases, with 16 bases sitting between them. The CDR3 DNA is TGTGCCAGCAGCATAGTAGATTTGAGGGAAGCTTTCTTT. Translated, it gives CASSIVDLREAFF.

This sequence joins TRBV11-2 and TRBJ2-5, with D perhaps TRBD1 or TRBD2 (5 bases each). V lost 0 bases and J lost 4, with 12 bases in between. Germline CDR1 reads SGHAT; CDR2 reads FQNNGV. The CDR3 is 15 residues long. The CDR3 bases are TGTGCCAGCAGCTTAGAGGGCCGGGACGTAGAGACCCAGTACTTC. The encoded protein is CASSLEGRDVETQYF.

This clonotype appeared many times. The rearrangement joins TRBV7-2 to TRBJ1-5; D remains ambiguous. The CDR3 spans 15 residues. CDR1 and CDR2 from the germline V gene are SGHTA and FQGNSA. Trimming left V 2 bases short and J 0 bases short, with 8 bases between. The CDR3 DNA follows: TGTGCCAGCAGCTTATACGGTTATAGCAATCAGCCCCAGCATTTT. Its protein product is CASSLYGYSNQPQHF.

The chain's CDR3 is CATSRVSGSETQYF. CDR3 DNA sequence: TGTGCCACCAGCAGAGTTTCCGGGAGCGAGACCCAGTACTTC. J is TRBJ2-5 and V is TRBV15; possible D gene TRBD2, 6 bases. With 1 base removed from V and 5 bases from J, the gap between germline ends came to 11 bases. The germline V gene has CDR1 LNHNV and CDR2 YYDKDF (reference sequence). This CDR3 has 14 amino acids.

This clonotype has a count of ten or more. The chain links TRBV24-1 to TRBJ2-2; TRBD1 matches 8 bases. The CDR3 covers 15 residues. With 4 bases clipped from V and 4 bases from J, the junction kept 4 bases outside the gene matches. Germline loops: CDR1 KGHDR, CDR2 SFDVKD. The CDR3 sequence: CATSDPTGATGELFF. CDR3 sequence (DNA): TGTGCCACCAGTGACCCGACAGGGGCCACCGGGGAGCTGTTTTTT.

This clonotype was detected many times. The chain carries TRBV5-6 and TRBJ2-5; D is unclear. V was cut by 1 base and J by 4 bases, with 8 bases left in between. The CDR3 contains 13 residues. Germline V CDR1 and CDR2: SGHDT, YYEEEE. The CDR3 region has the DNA TGTGCCAGCAGCTTGTACGGTAGAGAGACCCAGTACTTC. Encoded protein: CASSLYGRETQYF.